A single sample gave rise to the 13 T cell receptor beta chains below, sequenced in a study of T cell responses to AZD1222 COVID-19 vaccine. TCRdb keeps only in-frame clones here, not all; method: immunoSEQ multiplex PCR. Seen here are roughly 120,000 clones, approximately 83% observed once, and the top ten hold 9.4%. The source material was peripheral blood, sampled on day 0 of AZD1222 vaccination. These receptors all stem from an adult in good health.

The V gene is TRBV5-8, the J gene TRBJ1-5; unclear D gene. The CDR3 runs to 16 residues. In germline, CDR1 is SGHTS, CDR2 YDEGEE. V was pared by 0 bases and J by 4 bases, with 14 bases between. DNA of the CDR3: TGTGCCAGCAGCTTGGCCGGTTTCGGGCGAAATCAGCCCCAGCATTTT. Protein sequence: CASSLAGFGRNQPQHF.

The chain uses TRBV30 and TRBJ1-5; no definite D call. V lost 4 bases and J lost 3, with 16 bases in between. From germline, CDR1 is GTSNPN and CDR2 SVGIG (reference sequence). The CDR3 is 15 residues long. The CDR3 nucleotides read TGTGCCTGGACCCTTGGCTCGGCCCCCAATCAGCCCCAGCATTTT. Translating it yields CAWTLGSAPNQPQHF.

This clone occurred once. The chain combines TRBV7-2 with TRBJ2-7; TRBD2 is a possible D gene (5 bases). Germline CDR1 reads SGHTA; CDR2 reads FQGNSA. This CDR3 has 12 residues. Trimming left V 5 bases short and J 5 bases short, with 10 bases between. The CDR3 spells CASSPFGDEQYF. CDR3 DNA: TGTGCCAGCAGCCCTTTCGGGGACGAGCAGTACTTC.

The chain couples TRBV6-5 to TRBJ1-6; D is ambiguous. V was clipped by 4 bases and J by 6 bases, with 7 bases between them. The CDR3 extends over 13 amino acids. Germline CDR1 and CDR2: MNHEY and SVGAGI. The CDR3 protein is CASSSGLNSPLHF. CDR3 DNA: TGTGCCAGCAGTTCCGGGCTTAATTCACCCCTCCACTTT.

V is TRBV14 and J is TRBJ1-1; D call uncertain. The CDR3 covers 14 residues. V lost 1 base to trimming and J lost 11 bases, with 17 bases between them. Germline V CDR1 and CDR2: SGHDN, FVKESK. The CDR3 DNA is TGTGCCAGCAGCCAAGTGGGTGGGGAAACAATGGCTTTCTTT. Translated: CASSQVGGETMAFF.

The chain carries TRBV11-3 and TRBJ2-7, with D maybe TRBD1 (6 bases). The CDR3 is made up of 14 amino acids. Germline CDR1 SGHNT, CDR2 YENEEA. The V end lost 3 bases, the J end lost 0 bases, and 9 bases lay between the germline ends. For the CDR3, the DNA is TGTGCCAGCAGCTTGGGCAGGGGCTCCTACGAGCAGTACTTC. This gives the protein CASSLGRGSYEQYF.

This chain joins TRBV10-3 and TRBJ1-5, with D tentatively TRBD1 (6 bases). CDR1 and CDR2 (germline): ENHRY, SYGVKD. CDR3 length: 13 residues. Trimming left V 7 bases short and J 6 bases short, with 13 bases between. The CDR3 DNA follows: TGTGCCATCATGCAGGGGATCGGTCAGCCCCAGCATTTT. Translating gives CAIMQGIGQPQHF.

The genes are TRBV30 and TRBJ1-6, with TRBD1 as a possible D gene (6 bases). The CDR3 sequence is 14 residues long. Germline loops: CDR1 GTSNPN, CDR2 SVGIG (reference sequence). Between the trimmed V and J ends, which lost 2 bases and 7 bases, there was a span of 12 bases. This chain's CDR3 is CAWSWDTQNSPLHF. The CDR3 DNA reads as TGTGCCTGGAGTTGGGACACTCAAAATTCACCCCTCCACTTT. Using reference TRBV30 and TRBJ1-6 for the parts outside the CDR3, the full variable domain is SQTIHQWPATLVQPVGSPLSLECTVEGTSNPNLYWYRQAAGRGLQLLFYSVGIGQISSEVPQNLSASRPQDRQFILSSKKLLLSDSGFYLCAWSWDTQNSPLHFGNGTRLTVT.

The chain employs TRBV16 and TRBJ2-4; tentatively, D is TRBD2 (5 bases). The CDR3 contains 15 residues. The germline V and J ends were trimmed by 0 bases and 0 bases, with 6 bases remaining between them. The germline gives CDR1 KGHSY, CDR2 FQNENV. The CDR3 sequence is CASSQSGEAKNIQYF. CDR3 DNA sequence: TGTGCCAGCAGCCAATCGGGAGAAGCCAAAAACATTCAGTACTTC.

The chain carries TRBV5-1 and TRBJ2-2; D may be TRBD1 or TRBD2 (5 bases each). CDR1 is SGHRS, CDR2 YFSETQ, per germline. The CDR3 has 15 residues. Trimming cost V 6 bases and J 0 bases, with 12 bases left between them. The CDR3 loop reads CASNEGNANTGELFF. The CDR3 region has the DNA TGCGCCAGCAATGAGGGGAACGCGAACACCGGGGAGCTGTTTTTT.

The V and J genes are TRBV11-2 and TRBJ2-2; 7 nucleotides match TRBD1. The junction had 8 bases not matched to a gene; V was cut back by 5 bases and J by 5 bases. CDR3 length: 15 amino acids. Germline V CDR1 and CDR2: SGHAT, FQNNGV. CDR3: CASSAVTGKTGELFF. CDR3 in DNA: TGTGCCAGCAGCGCCGTGACAGGGAAGACCGGGGAGCTGTTTTTT.

The V gene is TRBV7-9, the J gene TRBJ2-3; D call uncertain. The V gene's germline CDR1 is SEHNR and CDR2 FQNEAQ (reference sequence). The ends were cut back, 7 bases at V and 2 bases at J, with 19 bases in the middle. CDR3 length equals 16 residues. The CDR3 DNA reads as TGTGCCAGCACCCAGCCGGGCAATCGACTCACAGATACGCAGTATTTT. Residues: CASTQPGNRLTDTQYF.

The chain combines TRBV24-1 with TRBJ1-2, with D perhaps TRBD1 (6 bases). The ends were cut back, 1 base at V and 7 bases at J, with 12 bases in the middle. This CDR3 contains 14 residues. Germline loops: CDR1 KGHDR, CDR2 SFDVKD. CDR3 region: CATSDFGQRSGYTF. Written as DNA, the CDR3 is TGTGCCACCAGTGATTTCGGACAGAGGAGTGGCTACACCTTC.